What follows are 29 T cell receptor beta chains derived from one specimen sequenced in a study of Graves' ophthalmopathy and Graves' hyperthyroidism. RNA transcripts served as template for amplifying TCR beta CDR3 sequences. In the first round, RT-PCR was carried out with HTBI primers, and a multiplex PCR formed the second round. TCRdb recomputed calls from the multiplex PCR reads with MiXCR, one row per CDR3 protein. The sample contains 680,000 or so distinct CDR3 sequences, 22% of which appear only once. The sequenced sample was peripheral blood. The origin of the receptors is a woman aged 18-35 years with stable Graves' hyperthyroidism. Some clones in this sample may be carry-over from other donors' samples.

This clonotype has only a few counts. The chain's CDR3 is CASSRSDRTYEQYF. CDR3 DNA: TGTGCCAGCAGTCGCTCCGACAGGACCTACGAGCAGTACTTC. This chain links TRBV6-1 with TRBJ2-7, with D maybe TRBD1 (6 bases). The CDR3 length is 14 residues. CDR1 and CDR2 (germline): MNHNS, SASEGT. Between the trimmed V and J ends, which lost 5 bases and 2 bases, there was a span of 13 bases.

V usage is TRBV12-3 or TRBV12-4 and J usage is TRBJ2-7; perhaps TRBD2 as D (5 bases). V lost 6 bases and J lost 7, with 13 bases in between. The CDR3 spans 12 residues. CDR3 in DNA: TGTGCCAGCAGCCCCCGAAGGGAGGAGCAGTACTTC. Its protein product is CASSPRREEQYF.

The J gene is TRBJ1-2, the V gene TRBV12-3 or TRBV12-4; unclear D gene. Trimming stripped 7 bases from V and 1 base from J, with 16 bases between. This CDR3 contains 15 residues. CDR3 sequence (DNA): TGTGCCAGCACCCTATTAACCGGGGATAACTATGGCTACACCTTC. It translates to CASTLLTGDNYGYTF.

This clonotype came up many times. The chain joins TRBV6-1 to TRBJ2-7; D call uncertain. V lost 1 base and J 4 bases, leaving 11 bases between the germline ends. The length of the CDR3 is 14 residues. Germline lookup yields CDR1 MNHNS and CDR2 SASEGT. This CDR3 reads CASSEGQVRYEQYF. The CDR3 coding sequence is TGTGCCAGCAGTGAAGGCCAGGTACGATACGAGCAGTACTTC.

This clonotype was picked up many times. The chain couples TRBV30 to TRBJ1-2; D may be TRBD1 (5 bases). Germline V gives CDR1 GTSNPN, CDR2 SVGIG (reference sequence). Trimming took 4 bases from V and 0 from J, leaving 12 bases between them. The CDR3 spans 14 residues. Written as DNA, the CDR3 is TGTGCCTGGACTGGGACGGGAGCTAACTATGGCTACACCTTC. It codes for CAWTGTGANYGYTF.

This clonotype occurred a few times. A clone one base away is much larger, so this may be a read error. V and J are TRBV30 and TRBJ1-1, with no clear D. Germline CDR1 and CDR2: GTSNPN and SVGIG (reference sequence). This CDR3 has 12 amino acids. The CDR3 spells CACLAVNTESFF. The CDR3 bases are TGTGCCTGTCTGGCGGTGAACACTGAATCTTTCTTT.

This clonotype was found many times. The genes are TRBV6-1 and TRBJ2-7; 13 bases align to TRBD2. In germline, CDR1 is MNHNS, CDR2 SASEGT. V gave up 8 bases and J gave up 2 bases; unmatched junction bases: 3. The CDR3 is 14 amino acids. The CDR3 DNA follows: TGTGCCAGCCGGACTAGCGGGAGTACCTACGAGCAGTACTTC. The encoded protein is CASRTSGSTYEQYF.

This clonotype came up many times. The genes are TRBV7-3 and TRBJ2-2; D tentatively fits TRBD1 or TRBD2 (6 bases each). From germline, CDR1 is SGHTA and CDR2 FQGTGA. V was shortened by 5 bases and J by 4 bases, with 17 bases between the two germline ends. CDR3 size: 16 residues. CDR3 DNA: TGTGCCAGCAGCCAAGGGGGGCCTAGGGCCACCGGGGAGCTGTTTTTT. Its protein product is CASSQGGPRATGELFF. The variable domain in full, completed from reference TRBV7-3 and TRBJ2-2, reads GAGVSQTPSNKVTEKGKYVELRCDPISGHTALYWYRQSLGQGPEFLIYFQGTGAADDSGLPNDRFFAVRPEGSVSTLKIQRTERGDSAVYLCASSQGGPRATGELFFGEGSRLTVL.

J is TRBJ1-5 and V is TRBV28; D is undetermined. V lost 7 bases and J 7 bases, leaving 20 bases between the germline ends. This CDR3 is built from 15 residues. Looked up from germline, CDR1 is MDHEN and CDR2 is SYDVKM. DNA of the CDR3: TGTGCCAGCAACCCAATCGGACGCAACGACCAGCCCCAGCATTTT. Protein product: CASNPIGRNDQPQHF.

Ten or more counts support this clonotype. The chain joins TRBV7-2 to TRBJ2-7; the match to TRBD1 covers 12 bases. The germline V gene has CDR1 SGHTA and CDR2 FQGNSA. The V gene end was trimmed by 4 bases and the J gene end by 10 bases; junction bases not matched to a gene: 5. CDR3 length: 13 residues. In nucleotides, the CDR3 is TGTGCCAGCAGCTCCGGGACAGGGGGCCAACAGTACTTC. Translation gives CASSSGTGGQQYF.

The table lists this clonotype with many counts. The chain couples TRBV19 to TRBJ1-1; D is unresolved. Germline V lookup: CDR1 LNHDA, CDR2 SQIVND (reference sequence). The CDR3 sequence is 14 residues long. The V end was cut by 7 bases, the J end by 4 bases, with 16 bases between. In nucleotides, the CDR3 is TGTGCCAGTAATCAGCGGGCGTGGGCCACTGAAGCTTTCTTT. This translates into CASNQRAWATEAFF.

The rearrangement uses TRBV7-8 and TRBJ2-2; D not certain. The CDR3 is 13 residues long. V lost 2 bases and J lost 6, with 7 bases in between. Germline V gene data show CDR1 as SGHVS and CDR2 as FQNEAQ. Here the CDR3 DNA reads TGTGCCAGCAGCTTACCGGAGTCCGGGGAGCTGTTTTTT. Its protein is CASSLPESGELFF.

This clonotype turned up a few times. A much larger clonotype is one base distant, so this may be a read error. The chain is built from TRBV10-3 and TRBJ2-5, with 12 bases that match TRBD2. The germline V gene encodes CDR1 ENHRY and CDR2 SYGVKD. CDR3 size: 18 residues. CDR3 DNA sequence: TGTGCCACCAGTGAGTCGATGGCTAGCGGGGGGGCCTGGGAGACCCAGTACTTC. Translating it yields CATSESMASGGAWETQYF.

In this sample, this clonotype turned up many times. The chain joins TRBV2 to TRBJ1-2, with TRBD1 matching 11 bases. Germline CDR1 and CDR2: SNHLY and FYNNEI. The CDR3 consists of 14 residues. The trim removed 6 bases at V and 5 bases at J, leaving 5 bases unmatched. Written as DNA, the CDR3 is TGTGCCAGCAGAGTCGGACAGGGGGCATATGGCTACACCTTC. Residues: CASRVGQGAYGYTF.

This clonotype was observed at least ten times. This rearrangement joins TRBV30 to TRBJ2-2, with D uncertain. In germline, CDR1 is GTSNPN, CDR2 SVGIG (reference sequence). V was shortened by 0 bases and J by 1 base, with 6 bases between the two germline ends. CDR3 length equals 14 residues. CDR3 protein: CAWSVGLNTGELFF. Written as DNA, the CDR3 is TGTGCCTGGAGTGTGGGTCTGAACACCGGGGAGCTGTTTTTT.

The sample holds a few counts of this clonotype. With a much larger clone just one base away, this may be a read error. The J gene is TRBJ1-5, the V gene TRBV6-1, with TRBD1 identical over 9 bases. This CDR3 is built from 16 residues. Trimming cost V 6 bases and J 6 bases; bases outside gene matches: 12. Germline CDR1 and CDR2: MNHNS and SASEGT. The chain's CDR3 is CASREITGGVGQPQHF. CDR3 nucleotide sequence: TGTGCCAGCAGGGAAATCACAGGGGGCGTAGGTCAGCCCCAGCATTTT.

With respect to this clonotype: A much more abundant neighbour one base away suggests this may be a read error. The chain joins TRBV7-6 to TRBJ2-5; possibly TRBD2 for D (6 bases). Deletions cut 8 bases from V and 2 bases from J, with 18 bases between. The CDR3 runs to 15 residues. Germline V lookup: CDR1 SGHVS, CDR2 FNYEAQ. In nucleotides, the CDR3 is TGTGCCAGCGGCTACCCGGCGGGGCTGCAAGAGACCCAGTACTTC. Translation: CASGYPAGLQETQYF.

The sample holds many counts of this clonotype. The J gene is TRBJ1-3, the V gene TRBV20-1, with TRBD1 identical over 9 bases. Losses at the gene ends were 0 bases for V and 4 bases for J; bases not matched to a gene: 4. This CDR3 spans 15 amino acids. Germline V gene sequence: CDR1 DFQATT, CDR2 SNEGSKA (reference sequence). CDR3 amino acids: CSAREHRGRGNTIYF. The CDR3 bases are TGCAGTGCTAGAGAACACAGGGGGCGGGGAAACACCATATATTTT.

This rearrangement joins TRBV20-1 to TRBJ2-7; 10 positions match TRBD1. With 0 bases clipped from V and 7 bases from J, the junction kept 9 bases outside the gene matches. Looked up from germline, CDR1 is DFQATT and CDR2 is SNEGSKA (reference sequence). The CDR3 is 15 residues long. The CDR3 DNA is TGCAGTGCTAGAGACCCGAGACAGGGGGCAAGGGAGCAGTACTTC. Translation gives CSARDPRQGAREQYF.

In its sample, this clonotype was seen many times. This chain joins TRBV6-1 and TRBJ1-5; 8 positions match TRBD1. Germline assignment: CDR1 MNHNS and CDR2 SASEGT. V was pared by 6 bases and J by 7 bases, with 11 bases of the junction left unmatched. This CDR3 contains 15 residues. As DNA, the CDR3 is TGTGCCAGCAGGGCAACAGGGGGTCTCGGGCAGCCCCAGCATTTT. Translation gives CASRATGGLGQPQHF.

In its sample, this clonotype was seen a few times. V is TRBV28 and J is TRBJ2-5; 11 bases match TRBD2. Germline lookup yields CDR1 MDHEN and CDR2 SYDVKM. The V segment lost 2 bases and the J segment 2 bases; nucleotides outside the gene matches: 4. The CDR3 has 16 amino acids. The CDR3 reads CASSLPIAGGQETQYF. Written as DNA, the CDR3 is TGTGCCAGCAGTTTACCGATAGCGGGAGGGCAAGAGACCCAGTACTTC.

There are many counts of this clonotype. The chain is built from TRBV6-2 or TRBV6-3 and TRBJ2-5; 8 bases are a match to TRBD2. Germline V gene lookup returns CDR1 MNHEY and CDR2 SVGEGT. Trimming removed 8 bases from V and 5 bases from J; junction bases left unmatched: 4. The CDR3 sequence is 12 residues long. CDR3 residues: CASASGGETQYF. The CDR3 nucleotides read TGTGCCAGCGCCTCGGGAGGGGAGACCCAGTACTTC.

This clonotype was seen repeatedly, ten times or more. The chain is built from TRBV20-1 and TRBJ1-2, with 9 nucleotides matching TRBD1. The germline V gene encodes CDR1 DFQATT and CDR2 SNEGSKA (reference sequence). With 6 bases clipped from V and 8 bases from J, the junction kept 10 bases outside the gene matches. This CDR3 comprises 13 residues. For the CDR3, the DNA is TGCAGTGCGGTCCGGGACAGGGTCGAGGGCTACACCTTC. It is translated as CSAVRDRVEGYTF.

This clonotype has a count of ten or more. The genes are TRBV28 and TRBJ2-7; TRBD2 aligns across 10 bases. V lost 5 bases and J lost 3; bases outside the gene matches: 10. The germline V gene has CDR1 MDHEN and CDR2 SYDVKM. This CDR3 has 16 amino acids. CDR3 in amino acids: CASSLQGLAKGYEQYF. CDR3 sequence (DNA): TGTGCCAGCAGTCTCCAGGGACTAGCGAAGGGCTACGAGCAGTACTTC.

As for this clonotype: Given a much more abundant clone one base away, this may be a read error. The CDR3 sequence: CSARSVDTEAFF. The CDR3 DNA is TGCAGTGCTAGATCGGTAGACACTGAAGCTTTCTTT. V and J are TRBV20-1 and TRBJ1-1; D uncertain. This CDR3 contains 12 residues. Trimming removed 2 bases from V and 3 bases from J, with 7 bases in between. Germline loops: CDR1 DFQATT, CDR2 SNEGSKA (reference sequence).

The V gene is TRBV14, the J gene TRBJ2-5; 8 bases map to TRBD1. Germline lookup yields CDR1 SGHDN and CDR2 FVKESK. The length of the CDR3 is 15 residues. J gave up 2 bases and V 4 bases, and 6 bases lay outside the gene matches. CDR3: CASSPTTGVQETQYF. In DNA, the CDR3 is TGTGCCAGCAGCCCGACGACAGGGGTACAAGAGACCCAGTACTTC. Full variable domain (outside the CDR3, taken from reference TRBV14 and TRBJ2-5): EAGVTQFPSHSVIEKGQTVTLRCDPISGHDNLYWYRRVMGKEIKFLLHFVKESKQDESGMPNNRFLAERTGGTYSTLKVQPAELEDSGVYFCASSPTTGVQETQYFGPGTRLLVL.

In its sample, this clonotype was seen many times. V usage is TRBV5-1 and J usage is TRBJ1-2; D may be TRBD1 (5 bases). V was trimmed by 0 bases and J by 4 bases, leaving 10 bases between them. Per the germline V gene, CDR1 is SGHRS and CDR2 is YFSETQ. The CDR3 sequence is 14 residues long. CDR3 in DNA: TGCGCCAGCAGCTTGGAGAGTGGGGGCTATGGCTACACCTTC. Translating gives CASSLESGGYGYTF.

This clonotype was seen many times. This chain joins TRBV7-9 and TRBJ2-7, with a possible D match to TRBD1 (6 bases). Trimming cost V 2 bases and J 2 bases, with 13 bases left between them. The CDR3 totals 15 residues. Looked up from germline, CDR1 is SEHNR and CDR2 is FQNEAQ (reference sequence). The DNA of the CDR3 is TGTGCCAGCAGCTTACGGGACATCTCTACCTACGAGCAGTACTTC. Its protein product is CASSLRDISTYEQYF.

The table lists this clonotype with many counts. The chain recombines TRBV12-3 or TRBV12-4 with TRBJ2-7; the D gene is possibly TRBD2 (5 bases). The V end was cut by 8 bases, the J end by 5 bases, with 13 bases between. The CDR3 consists of 12 residues. The DNA of the CDR3 is TGTGCCAGCCGTACTAGGGTTGACGAGCAGTACTTC. It is translated as CASRTRVDEQYF.